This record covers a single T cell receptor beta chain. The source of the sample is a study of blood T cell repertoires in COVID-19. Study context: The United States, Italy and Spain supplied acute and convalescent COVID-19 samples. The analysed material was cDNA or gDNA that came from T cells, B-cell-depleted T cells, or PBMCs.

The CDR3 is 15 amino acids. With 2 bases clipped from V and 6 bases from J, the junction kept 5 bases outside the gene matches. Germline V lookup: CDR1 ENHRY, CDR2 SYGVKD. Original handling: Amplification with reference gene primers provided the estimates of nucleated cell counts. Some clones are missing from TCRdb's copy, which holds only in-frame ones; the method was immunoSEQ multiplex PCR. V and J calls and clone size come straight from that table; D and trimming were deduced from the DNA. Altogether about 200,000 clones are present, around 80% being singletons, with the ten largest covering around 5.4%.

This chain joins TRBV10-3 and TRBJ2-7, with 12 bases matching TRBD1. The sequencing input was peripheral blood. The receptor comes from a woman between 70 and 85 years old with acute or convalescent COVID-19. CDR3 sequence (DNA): TGTGCCATCAGTGAGGGGACAGGGGGCGAAGGCGAGCAGTACTTC. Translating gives CAISEGTGGEGEQYF.